These T cell receptor beta chains were read from a single sample in a study of patients and donors after allogeneic stem cell transplantation. TCRdb reprocessed the RT-PCR reads via MiXCR and lists one record per CDR3 protein. The profile shows roughly 940,000 distinct CDR3 sequences, roughly 18% of them singletons. Sequencing was performed on blood, either unsorted or a sorted T cell fraction (not recorded which). The receptors were gathered from a human donor who was either an allogeneic HSCT recipient or a stem cell or donor lymphocyte infusion donor (not recorded which). It is not recorded whose cells these are; they may come from a transplant donor. Each CDR3 is given with its conserved first and last residue. The D gene is left open where the match is weak. Size is stated for part of the rows, as once, few or many counts, or as a class when the clone is expanded.

V	J	size	D	DNA	CDR3
TRBV3-1	TRBJ2-3	few	.	TGTGCCAGCAGCCAAGTGAGGAGGGGCGGCGATACGCAGTATTTT	CASSQVRRGGDTQYF
TRBV6-1	TRBJ2-1	few	TRBD2	TGTGCCAGCAGTGAAAGACTAGCGGGAGGGATCGGGTCCTACAATGAGCAGTTCTTC	CASSERLAGGIGSYNEQFF
TRBV7-6	TRBJ2-7	.	.	TGTGCCAGCAGCTTCCCGGGACACCTAAACGAGCAGTACTTC	CASSFPGHLNEQYF
TRBV7-2	TRBJ2-7	.	TRBD2	TGTGCCAGCAGCAACCGCCTAGCGGGTTTCTACGAGCAGTACTTC	CASSNRLAGFYEQYF
TRBV4-1	TRBJ2-5	few	.	TGCGCCAGCAGCCAACTACTGGGGGCATTAGAGACCCAGTACTTC	CASSQLLGALETQYF
TRBV11-2	TRBJ2-1	.	TRBD2	TGTGCCAGCAGCCACTCCCCCCCCGGACTAGCGGTCTCCTACAATGAGCAGTTCTTC	CASSHSPPGLAVSYNEQFF
TRBV3-1	TRBJ2-3	few	.	TGTGCCAGCAGCCAAGTAAGGACCTTAGGGGTTGATACGCAGTATTTT	CASSQVRTLGVDTQYF
TRBV6-2/TRBV6-3	TRBJ2-5	.	.	TGTGCCAGCAGTTCAGGGTTTTTGGAGACCCAGTACTTC	CASSSGFLETQYF
TRBV9	TRBJ1-6	.	TRBD1	TGTGCCAGCTCGACAGGGGGTTCACCCCTCCACTTT	CASSTGGSPLHF
TRBV12-3/TRBV12-4	TRBJ2-4	few	.	TGTGCCAGCAGTATCCGGGACTCAAACATTCAGTACTTC	CASSIRDSNIQYF
TRBV7-6	TRBJ2-3	.	.	TGTGCCAGCAGCGCACTAGCCATTAGCACAGATACGCAGTATTTT	CASSALAISTDTQYF
TRBV10-3	TRBJ1-1	.	TRBD1	TGTGCCACCCGGACAGGGCAAACTGAAGCTTTCTTT	CATRTGQTEAFF
TRBV10-3	TRBJ2-7	.	.	TGTGCCATCTCCAGGGACCGCGCGTCCTACGAGCAGTACTTC	CAISRDRASYEQYF
TRBV25-1	TRBJ1-4	.	.	TGTGCCAGCGAAAGTTTCGGATACGGCAATGAAAAACTGTTTTTT	CASESFGYGNEKLFF
TRBV6-2/TRBV6-3	TRBJ1-2	.	.	TGTGCCAGCAGCCTTAGGGGGGCCTATGGCTACACCTTC	CASSLRGAYGYTF
TRBV6-2/TRBV6-3	TRBJ2-6	few	.	TGTGCCAGCAGTTTCCACCAACAGGGACCCTCTGGGGCCAACGTCCTGACTTTC	CASSFHQQGPSGANVLTF
TRBV20-1	TRBJ2-7	few	TRBD1	TGCAGTGCTCCAGTGACAGGGGGCTACGAGCAGTACTTC	CSAPVTGGYEQYF
TRBV9	TRBJ1-3	few	.	TGTGCCAGCAGCCCCCGCGCCCGATCTGGAAACACCATATATTTT	CASSPRARSGNTIYF
TRBV18	TRBJ1-6	.	TRBD1	TGTGCCAGCTTGGGACAGGGGAATTCACCCCTCCACTTT	CASLGQGNSPLHF
TRBV6-4	TRBJ1-6	few	.	TGTGCCAGCAGTGCACGTGGGGGGTATTCACCCCTCCACTTT	CASSARGGYSPLHF
TRBV28	TRBJ1-5	.	.	TGTGCCAGCCACGGGACGCCCAATCAGCCCCAGCATTTT	CASHGTPNQPQHF
TRBV3-1	TRBJ1-5	many	TRBD1	TGTGCCAGCAGCCAAGGGAGGGGGCCTCAGCCCCAGCATTTT	CASSQGRGPQPQHF
TRBV20-1	TRBJ2-7	few	TRBD1	TGCAGTGCTAGAGATTGGGACAGGGATCGGTACGAGCAGTACTTC	CSARDWDRDRYEQYF
TRBV12-3/TRBV12-4	TRBJ1-1	many	.	TGTGCCAGCACAGGGAACGAACGGGTGCAAGCTTTCTTT	CASTGNERVQAFF
TRBV4-1	TRBJ1-1	.	.	TGCGCCAGCCAACAACTTCCGGCGGCATGGACTGAAGCTTTCTTT	CASQQLPAAWTEAFF
TRBV12-3/TRBV12-4	TRBJ1-1	.	TRBD1	TGTGCCAGCAGCCTAGACAGGGGAGTTCGAGAGAGGACTGAAGCTTTCTTT	CASSLDRGVRERTEAFF
TRBV18	TRBJ1-2	.	.	TGTGCCAGCTCACTGGGCCCGGGACCCCGAGAGGCTAACTATGGCTACACCTTC	CASSLGPGPREANYGYTF
TRBV7-6	TRBJ2-3	.	.	TGTGCCAGCAGCACCCTCGGCACAGATACGCAGTATTTT	CASSTLGTDTQYF
TRBV6-1	TRBJ2-1	.	TRBD2	TGTGCCAGCTCCGGGACTAGCGGGAGGGCTGGTCGCAATGAGCAGTTCTTC	CASSGTSGRAGRNEQFF
TRBV7-9	TRBJ2-1	few	TRBD2	TGTGCCAGCAGCCCCAAACTAGCGGACCCTAGGAATGAGCAGTTCTTC	CASSPKLADPRNEQFF
TRBV20-1	TRBJ1-5	.	.	TGCAGTGCTCCTGGACGGGATCAGCCCCAGCATTTT	CSAPGRDQPQHF
TRBV5-5	TRBJ2-3	few	.	TGTGCCAGCAGCTTGGCCCCTACTAGCACATCCACAGATACGCAGTATTTT	CASSLAPTSTSTDTQYF
TRBV20-1	TRBJ2-1	.	TRBD2	TGCAGTGCTAGAGTGGTGGGCGGGAGACCCCAATACAATGAGCAGTTCTTC	CSARVVGGRPQYNEQFF
TRBV7-9	TRBJ1-2	few	.	TGTGCCAGCAGCCAAAAAGGGCAGGGGATTTTTGGCTACACCTTC	CASSQKGQGIFGYTF
TRBV20-1	TRBJ2-1	few	.	TGCAGTGCTAGAGCCTGGCAGGGAATGGTTGAGCAGTTCTTC	CSARAWQGMVEQFF
TRBV15	TRBJ2-7	.	TRBD2	TGTGCCACCAGCTTTCAGCGGGGACCGGGCGAGCAGTACTTC	CATSFQRGPGEQYF
TRBV20-1	TRBJ1-1	few	TRBD1	TGCAGTGCTTACCAGGGGGGGAACACTGAAGCTTTCTTT	CSAYQGGNTEAFF
TRBV20-1	TRBJ2-7	few	.	TGCAGTGCTATCCGGAGGGTAAGAGGAGAGCAGTACTTC	CSAIRRVRGEQYF
TRBV6-1	TRBJ2-1	many	TRBD2	TGTGCCAGCAGTGTAAGCGGGAGCCTCTGGAATGAGCAGTTCTTC	CASSVSGSLWNEQFF
TRBV7-6	TRBJ1-5	.	.	TGTGCCAGCAGCCGTTATAGCAATCAGCCCCAGCATTTT	CASSRYSNQPQHF
TRBV12-3/TRBV12-4	TRBJ2-1	.	.	TGTGCCAGCAGTGCCCCGGGGGACAATGAGCAGTTCTTC	CASSAPGDNEQFF
TRBV24-1	TRBJ2-3	few	.	TGTGCCACCAGTGATTGGGACAGCACAGATACGCAGTATTTT	CATSDWDSTDTQYF
TRBV6-2/TRBV6-3	TRBJ2-7	.	.	TGTGCCAGCAGTTACTCTAAACTGAAATACGAGCAGTACTTC	CASSYSKLKYEQYF
TRBV25-1	TRBJ2-5	few	.	TGTGCCAGCAGTGAGAACCACGGGGTCCCAATCCAAGAGACCCAGTACTTC	CASSENHGVPIQETQYF
TRBV12-3/TRBV12-4	TRBJ2-3	.	.	TGTGCCAGCCGACCTGTTGGGGCCACAGATACGCAGTATTTT	CASRPVGATDTQYF
TRBV20-1	TRBJ2-1	few	.	TGCAGTGCTAGAGGGAGGTTACTCTCCTACAATGAGCAGTTCTTC	CSARGRLLSYNEQFF
TRBV24-1	TRBJ2-5	few	.	TGTGCCACCAGTGACCCCTTGGCTAGAACAGAGACCCAGTACTTC	CATSDPLARTETQYF
TRBV6-5	TRBJ2-2	.	.	TGTGCCAGCAGTTACTCTCCCAAGAACGTCGGGGAGCTGTTTTTT	CASSYSPKNVGELFF
TRBV20-1	TRBJ2-2	.	.	TGCAGCATCGACAGGAGGAACACCGGGGAGCTGTTTTTT	CSIDRRNTGELFF
TRBV2	TRBJ1-1	.	.	TGTGCCAGTCGTGGGGGGCGGGGGGTCACTGAAGCTTTCTTT	CASRGGRGVTEAFF
TRBV29-1	TRBJ1-3	.	.	TGCAGCGGGCTAGCCTTGGGACGAACCATATATTTT	CSGLALGRTIYF
TRBV7-3	TRBJ2-1	.	.	TGTGCCAGCAGCTTAGACGACCAACGCAATGAGCAGTTCTTC	CASSLDDQRNEQFF
TRBV7-3	TRBJ1-1	.	.	TGTGCCAGCAGTGTGGGCGATAACACTGAAGCTTTCTTT	CASSVGDNTEAFF
TRBV9	TRBJ2-3	.	TRBD2	TGTGCCAGCAGCGTAGAGGCGGGAGGGCCTGGAGATACGCAGTATTTT	CASSVEAGGPGDTQYF
TRBV4-1	TRBJ2-7	few	TRBD2	TGCGCCAGCAGCCATAATAGCGGGGGGGACTCCTACGAGCAGTACTTC	CASSHNSGGDSYEQYF
TRBV20-1	TRBJ2-3	.	.	TGCAGTGCTGGTGCCGTCGACAGCGGGACAGATACGCAGTATTTT	CSAGAVDSGTDTQYF
TRBV3-1	TRBJ2-1	few	TRBD2	TGTGCCAGCAGCCCCCAGGGCGGGAGTATGTCCCATGAGCAGTTCTTC	CASSPQGGSMSHEQFF